The clone carrying this T cell receptor (beta chain) was seen repeatedly, ten times or more. Its antigen is not known. Germline assignment: CDR1 SGHVS and CDR2 FQNEAQ. CDR3 size: 15 residues. J lost 3 bases, V lost 5 bases, and 7 bases had no gene match. These data originate in a study of T-cell reconstitution after alpha-beta-depleted transplantation in children. Study-wide results and limits: Reportedly, roughly two months post-transplant, alpha-beta T cells arose from several hundred expanded graft clones. Newly produced T cells mostly provided counts and TCRbeta diversity after one year, as hyperexpanded clones declined. Some patients' high day-60 TCRbeta diversity was attributed to recipient cells surviving conditioning.

For TCRbeta, the library was prepared with unique molecular identifiers. Each CDR3 protein gets one entry after TCRdb re-called the PCR reads with MiXCR. The repertoire holds 530,000 or so distinct CDR3 sequences, 27% seen once, with about 35% in the top ten. The source of this sequence is a boy under two years old with Wiskott-Aldrich syndrome, due to receive a stem cell transplant. The chain links TRBV7-8 to TRBJ2-7; 10 bases line up with TRBD2. The sample in question was PBMCs, obtained before TCRalphabeta/CD19-depleted stem cell transplant. The CDR3 sequence is CASSPRLAGVYEQYF. The CDR3 DNA reads as TGTGCCAGCAGCCCCCGGCTAGCGGGAGTCTACGAGCAGTACTTC.